This is a list of T cell receptor beta chains from one sample in a study of shared clonotypes between healthy human individuals. Libraries were prepared by immunoSEQ multiplex PCR; TCRdb keeps only in-frame clonotypes and omits some of them. This sample has roughly 1 million clones, with around 74% found just once. The sequencing sample was made of memory CD4+ T cells sorted from blood. These receptors were taken from a man between 18 and 35 years old in good health. CDR3s include the opening cysteine and the closing phenylalanine or tryptophan. The D gene is left open where the match is weak.

CASSEPGDQETQYF,TGTGCCAGCAGTGAGCCAGGGGATCAAGAGACCCAGTACTTC,TRBV25-1,14,.,TRBJ2-5
CASSFTPTGGGTGDTQYF,TGTGCCAGCAGCTTCACCCCCACTGGCGGGGGAACTGGAGATACGCAGTATTTT,TRBV7-3,18,TRBD2,TRBJ2-3
CASSGDISGNTIYF,TGTGCCAGCAGCGGGGACATCTCTGGAAACACCATATATTTT,TRBV27,14,.,TRBJ1-3
CASSLSGGYSYNEQFF,TGTGCCAGCAGCCTATCCGGGGGTTACTCCTACAATGAGCAGTTCTTC,TRBV5-6,16,.,TRBJ2-1
CASSYSYTGVGEQFF,TGTGCCAGCAGTTACTCTTATACAGGGGTGGGTGAGCAGTTCTTC,TRBV6-5,15,TRBD1,TRBJ2-1
CASSATASNSPLHF,TGTGCCAGCAGTGCCACAGCGAGTAATTCACCCCTCCACTTT,TRBV2,14,.,TRBJ1-6
CASSERKGEQYF,TGTGCCAGCAGTGAACGGAAGGGCGAGCAGTACTTC,TRBV2,12,.,TRBJ2-7
CASSLENINYGYTF,TGTGCCAGCAGCTTAGAGAACATAAACTATGGCTACACCTTC,TRBV7-2,14,.,TRBJ1-2
CASSLVRSYEGANVLTF,TGTGCCAGCAGCTTAGTAAGGTCCTACGAGGGGGCCAACGTCCTGACTTTC,TRBV7-9,17,.,TRBJ2-6
CASSPPPQGNEKLFF,TGTGCCAGCTCACCACCTCCCCAGGGAAATGAAAAACTGTTTTTT,TRBV18,15,.,TRBJ1-4